The clone carrying this T cell receptor (beta chain) is medium-sized (0.01 to 0.1%) by share. These data originate in a study of immune characterization of retroperitoneal liposarcoma. Germline CDR1 reads SEHNR; CDR2 reads FQNEAQ (reference sequence). The CDR3 is 16 amino acids. TCRdb re-derived calls from the PCR reads in MiXCR, one entry per CDR3 protein. The sample has 7,000 to 10,000 distinct CDR3 sequences; 35% to 50% are singletons. The clonotype originates from a male donor with retroperitoneal liposarcoma. The rearrangement uses TRBV7-9 and TRBJ2-1; 11 bases match TRBD2. The J call may be mistaken, given a closer DNA end match to TRBJ2-5. Sequencing used tumor tissue. The CDR3 DNA is TGTGCCAGCAGCTCCGGGACTAGCGGCTACGGAGAGACCCAGTACTTC. It yields the protein CASSSGTSGYGETQYF.